This TCR beta chain was captured by sequencing in a study of shared clonotypes between healthy human individuals. General study points: Four donors had around 5.5% of their naive CD4 clonotypes in common. Genetic and exposure-history diversity was limited by the few donors.

On this clone itself: Antigen: not known.

In the original workflow: Junction-only sequences produced by ImmunoSEQ had no quality scores, so filtering differed. The method was immunoSEQ multiplex PCR; TCRdb's version includes in-frame clones alone and lacks a portion of them. From that table come the V and J calls and clone size; the DNA was used to work out D and trimming. The table shows about 1,900,000 clones, with around 96% occurring only once. CDR1 and CDR2 from the germline V gene are LNHDA and SQIVND (reference sequence). V dropped 5 bases and J dropped 6; count of bases not matched to a gene: 3. The CDR3 covers 12 residues. Positively selected for CCR7, the CD45RO-negative cells used as naive CD8 cells excluded terminally differentiated effector memory CD45RA+ cells.

The V and J genes are TRBV19 and TRBJ1-1; 7 bases agree with TRBD1. The sequenced sample consisted of naive CD8+ T cells sorted from blood. The receptor was derived from a man between 18 and 35 years old in good health. CDR3 in DNA: TGTGCCAGTAGTCCCGGACAGGCTGAAGCTTTCTTT. It codes for CASSPGQAEAFF.